Below, 14 T cell receptor beta chains from the same sample are listed, as sequenced in a study of blood T cell repertoires in COVID-19. Assay used: immunoSEQ multiplex PCR; TCRdb lists only in-frame clones, some missing. The sample records around 62,000 clones, roughly 91% being singletons. The sequencing input was PBMCs or T cells enriched from blood (not recorded which). These receptors originate from a woman aged 40 to 55 who had recovered from COVID-19.

The chain uses TRBV19 and TRBJ2-1; weak D call: TRBD1 (6 bases). The CDR3 runs to 15 residues. Germline V gene data show CDR1 as LNHDA and CDR2 as SQIVND (reference sequence). V was pared by 5 bases and J by 2 bases, with 13 bases between. CDR3 sequence reads: CASSPHRTAYNEQFF. In DNA form, the CDR3 reads TGTGCCAGTAGTCCCCACCGGACAGCCTACAATGAGCAGTTCTTC.

V gene TRBV5-6 combines with J gene TRBJ1-3; perhaps TRBD1 as D (6 bases). This CDR3 comprises 15 residues. V was cut by 2 bases and J by 10 bases, with 19 bases left in between. Germline V gene data show CDR1 as SGHDT and CDR2 as YYEEEE. The CDR3 protein is CASSLRQVPQGTIYF. The CDR3 nucleotides read TGTGCCAGCAGCTTACGACAGGTTCCCCAGGGAACCATATATTTT.

The chain links TRBV24-1 to TRBJ2-1; the match to TRBD1 covers 7 bases. The germline V gene encodes CDR1 KGHDR and CDR2 SFDVKD. V lost 3 bases to trimming and J lost 0 bases; unmatched junction nucleotides: 4. The CDR3 spans 16 residues. CDR3 nucleotides: TGTGCCACCAGTGATGGGACAGCCCGCTCCTACAATGAGCAGTTCTTC. Translated, it gives CATSDGTARSYNEQFF.

The chain combines TRBV11-2 with TRBJ2-5; TRBD1 aligns across 11 bases. The CDR3 extends over 15 amino acids. V was clipped by 4 bases and J by 5 bases; unmatched bases: 6. Germline CDR1 reads SGHAT; CDR2 reads FQNNGV. The CDR3 protein is CASSSWTGGKETQYF. In DNA form, the CDR3 reads TGTGCCAGCAGCTCCTGGACAGGGGGCAAGGAGACCCAGTACTTC.

The chain joins TRBV3-1 (or the pseudogene TRBV3-2) to TRBJ1-6; D may be TRBD1 (5 bases). This CDR3 contains 15 residues. CDR1 LGHDT and CDR2 YNNKEL come from the germline V gene (reference sequence). Trimming pared 1 base from V and 7 bases from J, leaving 11 bases between. CDR3 bases: TGTGCCAGCAGCCAAGCCCCGACAGCGAATTCACCCCTCCACTTT. Its protein product is CASSQAPTANSPLHF.

This sequence joins TRBV24-1 and TRBJ1-2, with D possibly matching TRBD1 (5 bases). The V end was cut by 5 bases, the J end by 3 bases, with 12 bases between. The CDR3 consists of 14 residues. Germline V gene data show CDR1 as KGHDR and CDR2 as SFDVKD. The CDR3 is CATSGHDRHYGYTF. Here the CDR3 DNA reads TGTGCCACCAGTGGGCACGACAGACACTATGGCTACACCTTC.

The table lists this clone with a count of one. The CDR3 loop reads CASSYRGYGYEQYF. The CDR3 coding sequence is TGTGCCAGCAGTTACAGGGGTTACGGATACGAGCAGTACTTC. The chain has TRBV6-5 and TRBJ2-7; D possibly corresponds to TRBD1 (5 bases). In germline, CDR1 is MNHEY, CDR2 SVGAGI. CDR3 length: 14 residues. The V end was cut by 2 bases, the J end by 4 bases, with 12 bases between.

This chain connects TRBV7-8 to TRBJ2-5, with D perhaps TRBD2 (6 bases). V was pared by 1 base and J by 5 bases, with 11 bases between. There are 14 residues in the CDR3. The germline V gene encodes CDR1 SGHVS and CDR2 FQNEAQ. The CDR3 nucleotides are TGTGCCAGCAGCTTAGGCTGGGGGAGGGAGACCCAGTACTTC. It yields the protein CASSLGWGRETQYF.

V and J are TRBV2 and TRBJ1-2, with 11 bases that match TRBD1. The CDR3 is 17 residues long. The trim removed 3 bases at V and 6 bases at J, leaving 12 bases unmatched. The V gene's germline CDR1 is SNHLY and CDR2 FYNNEI. The CDR3 region has the DNA TGTGCCAGCAGTGACTCGTGGACAGGGGGCCAAGGCAATGGCTACACCTTC. The encoded protein is CASSDSWTGGQGNGYTF.

This chain connects TRBV29-1 to TRBJ1-1; D uncertain. This CDR3 comprises 15 residues. In germline, CDR1 is SQVTM, CDR2 ANQGSEA. Trimming left V 5 bases short and J 3 bases short, with 19 bases between. CDR3 protein: CSVRGLLRLDTEAFF. The CDR3 DNA follows: TGCAGCGTTCGTGGGTTATTGAGGTTGGACACTGAAGCTTTCTTT.

A single count supports this clone. V usage is TRBV24-1 and J usage is TRBJ2-3; 10 bases fit TRBD2. J was trimmed by 8 bases and V by 3 bases; bases with no gene match: 10. The CDR3 extends over 16 amino acids. The germline V gene encodes CDR1 KGHDR and CDR2 SFDVKD. In nucleotides, the CDR3 is TGTGCCACCAGTGATGCCGGGACTAGCGCGCCAGCTACGCAGTATTTT. Translation gives CATSDAGTSAPATQYF.

The chain combines TRBV4-1 with TRBJ1-6, with D perhaps TRBD1 (6 bases). This CDR3 comprises 16 residues. V lost 1 base to trimming and J lost 0 bases, with 7 bases between them. Germline assignment: CDR1 MGHRA and CDR2 YSYEKL. CDR3 in amino acids: CASSQVGGSYNSPLHF. The DNA of the CDR3 is TGCGCCAGCAGCCAAGTAGGGGGCTCCTATAATTCACCCCTCCACTTT.

V usage is TRBV10-3 and J usage is TRBJ1-2; 8 bases map to TRBD1. Germline V gene lookup returns CDR1 ENHRY and CDR2 SYGVKD. The CDR3 length is 15 residues. Germline trimming cut 2 bases from V and 5 bases from J; bases unmatched to any gene: 7. The CDR3 loop is CAISEQGQGDYGYTF. In DNA form, the CDR3 reads TGTGCCATCAGTGAGCAAGGACAGGGAGATTATGGCTACACCTTC.

This chain connects TRBV7-8 to TRBJ1-5, with a tentative D call TRBD1 (6 bases). This CDR3 is built from 14 residues. Germline CDR1 reads SGHVS; CDR2 reads FQNEAQ. The ends were cut back, 4 bases at V and 7 bases at J, with 14 bases in the middle. This CDR3 is CASSYDRTGQPQHF. The DNA of the CDR3 is TGTGCCAGCAGCTACGACAGGACGGGACAGCCCCAGCATTTT.